The 28 T cell receptor beta chains presented below share a single source sample, sequenced in a study of T cell changes during pregnancy in multiple sclerosis. Only in-frame clones appear in the TCRdb table, and some are missing; sequencing was by immunoSEQ multiplex PCR. The sample includes about 40,000 clones, 91% seen only once; the top ten take under 10%. The source was CD8+ T cells from peripheral blood mononuclear cells, collected before pregnancy. All receptors come from a female donor with multiple sclerosis, enrolled in a pregnancy study.

The V and J genes are TRBV28 and TRBJ2-7, with D possibly TRBD2 on 5 matching bases. Between the trimmed V and J ends, which lost 3 bases and 7 bases, there was a span of 19 bases. The CDR3 extends over 15 amino acids. CDR1 is MDHEN, CDR2 SYDVKM, per germline. CDR3 in DNA: TGTGCCAGCAGTTTCCGAGGTCTAGCCTCGTGGGAGCAGTACTTC. It codes for CASSFRGLASWEQYF.

The chain links TRBV28 to TRBJ2-6; D uncertain. CDR1 and CDR2 (germline): MDHEN, SYDVKM. This CDR3 contains 14 residues. With 3 bases removed from V and 3 bases from J, the gap between germline ends came to 6 bases. Here the CDR3 reads CASSFEVGANVLTF. The CDR3 region has the DNA TGTGCCAGCAGTTTTGAGGTTGGGGCCAACGTCCTGACTTTC.

The gene calls are TRBV28 and TRBJ2-7; 11 nucleotides align to TRBD2. CDR1 MDHEN and CDR2 SYDVKM come from the germline V gene. This CDR3 comprises 14 residues. The V segment lost 5 bases and the J segment 3 bases; nucleotides outside the gene matches: 3. The CDR3 region has the DNA TGTGCCAGCAGTGTCGGGACTAGCGGCTACGAGCAGTACTTC. Translated, it gives CASSVGTSGYEQYF.

CDR3 loop: CASSLGQRYEQYF. The DNA for the CDR3 is TGCGCCAGCAGCCTGGGACAACGGTACGAGCAGTACTTC. The chain has TRBV5-1 and TRBJ2-7; tentative D call: TRBD1 (6 bases). The V gene lost 4 bases and the J gene lost 4 bases, with 12 bases spanning the gap. The CDR3 has 13 amino acids. CDR1 is SGHRS and CDR2 is YFSETQ in the germline V gene. Together with reference TRBV5-1 and TRBJ2-7, the CDR3 gives the full variable domain: KAGVTQTPRYLIKTRGQQVTLSCSPISGHRSVSWYQQTPGQGLQFLFEYFSETQRNKGNFPGRFSGRQFSNSRSEMNVSTLELGDSALYLCASSLGQRYEQYFGPGTRLTVT.

The CDR3, as DNA: TGTGCCAGCTCACTACAGGGAAACACTGAAGCTTTCTTT. Protein: CASSLQGNTEAFF. The chain has TRBV18 and TRBJ1-1; D might be TRBD1 (6 bases). The CDR3 has 13 amino acids. V was pared by 4 bases and J by 2 bases, with 8 bases between. From germline, CDR1 is KGHSH and CDR2 LQKENI.

V is TRBV7-6 and J is TRBJ2-2; 7 positions match TRBD2. J lost 2 bases, V lost 4 bases, and 7 bases had no gene match. The CDR3 has 16 residues. Germline V lookup: CDR1 SGHVS, CDR2 FNYEAQ. CDR3 amino acids: CASSSPGLDNTGELFF. CDR3 sequence (DNA): TGTGCCAGCAGCTCACCTGGACTAGACAACACCGGGGAGCTGTTTTTT.

V gene TRBV30 combines with J gene TRBJ2-7; D might be TRBD2 (6 bases). CDR3 length: 14 amino acids. Germline V gene sequence: CDR1 GTSNPN, CDR2 SVGIG (reference sequence). The germline V and J ends were trimmed by 0 bases and 2 bases, with 11 bases remaining between them. The CDR3 DNA is TGTGCCTGGAGTGTCGGGACTGGAGCCTACGAGCAGTACTTC. It specifies CAWSVGTGAYEQYF.

The chain is built from TRBV27 and TRBJ2-5; TRBD2 matches 11 bases. J was trimmed by 9 bases and V by 6 bases; bases with no gene match: 12. Germline CDR1 MNHEY, CDR2 SMNVEV (reference sequence). CDR3 size: 15 residues. The CDR3 loop reads CASRGGLAESGAQYF. DNA for the CDR3: TGTGCCAGCAGGGGGGGACTAGCGGAGTCCGGGGCCCAGTACTTC.

This clone was recorded once. The chain has TRBV28 and TRBJ2-1; D unresolved. The CDR3 is 12 residues long. Germline CDR1 reads MDHEN; CDR2 reads SYDVKM. CDR3 amino acids: CAHSPTYNEQFF. CDR3 DNA: TGTGCGCACTCCCCAACTTACAATGAGCAGTTCTTC.

The chain uses TRBV4-1 and TRBJ2-3, with 10 nucleotides matching TRBD2. V was clipped by 4 bases and J by 3 bases; unmatched bases: 7. This CDR3 is built from 16 residues. Germline CDR1 and CDR2: MGHRA and YSYEKL. CDR3 sequence (DNA): TGCGCCAGCAGCCGACCTAGCGGGAGAATGACAGATACGCAGTATTTT. Residues: CASSRPSGRMTDTQYF.

The J gene is TRBJ2-3, the V gene TRBV4-1; perhaps TRBD2 as D (5 bases). Germline V gives CDR1 MGHRA, CDR2 YSYEKL. V dropped 4 bases and J dropped 2 bases, with 19 bases sitting between them. The CDR3 extends over 17 amino acids. CDR3 nucleotides: TGCGCCAGCAGCCTGCGACTCGCTAGGGAGTCCACAGATACGCAGTATTTT. It encodes CASSLRLARESTDTQYF.

The V and J genes are TRBV7-2 and TRBJ2-5; TRBD2 matches 7 bases. The CDR3 spans 15 residues. Germline loops: CDR1 SGHTA, CDR2 FQGNSA. The V gene end was trimmed by 1 base and the J gene end by 2 bases; junction bases not matched to a gene: 4. The CDR3 DNA reads as TGTGCCAGCAGCTTAGGGGGGGGTCCGCAAGAGACCCAGTACTTC. Its protein product is CASSLGGGPQETQYF.

V gene TRBV4-1 combines with J gene TRBJ2-7; a weak D match, TRBD1 (6 bases). This CDR3 spans 13 amino acids. Trimming took 2 bases from V and 7 from J, leaving 12 bases between them. Germline V gene sequence: CDR1 MGHRA, CDR2 YSYEKL. CDR3 DNA: TGCGCCAGCAGCCAACCGGGACACCTAGAGCAGTACTTC. It yields the protein CASSQPGHLEQYF.

The rearrangement uses TRBV7-2 and TRBJ2-7; no clear D. V was pared by 5 bases and J by 3 bases, with 11 bases between. CDR3 length: 13 residues. Germline values: CDR1 SGHTA, CDR2 FQGNSA. The CDR3 coding sequence is TGTGCCAGCAGCCCCTTAGCCCTCTACGAGCAGTACTTC. It encodes CASSPLALYEQYF.

V usage is TRBV6-5 and J usage is TRBJ2-7; 7 bases match TRBD2. Germline lookup yields CDR1 MNHEY and CDR2 SVGAGI. This CDR3 is built from 15 residues. J gave up 5 bases and V 1 base, and 8 bases lay outside the gene matches. The CDR3 loop is CASSYLLAGADEQYF. The CDR3 nucleotides read TGTGCCAGCAGTTACTTACTCGCGGGAGCGGACGAGCAGTACTTC.

V gene TRBV4-3 combines with J gene TRBJ2-7, with TRBD2 matching 13 bases. CDR3 size: 15 residues. Trimming cost V 4 bases and J 4 bases; bases outside gene matches: 4. In germline, CDR1 is LGHNA, CDR2 YSLEER. The DNA of the CDR3 is TGCGCCAGCAGCCCGGGGACTAGCGGGACTTACGAGCAGTACTTC. Translation gives CASSPGTSGTYEQYF.

This chain uses TRBV6-1 with TRBJ2-5; D perhaps matches TRBD2 (6 bases). The length of the CDR3 is 15 residues. In germline, CDR1 is MNHNS, CDR2 SASEGT. V was pared by 2 bases and J by 2 bases, with 12 bases between. In nucleotides, the CDR3 is TGTGCCAGCAGTGAATTTCGGCGGGAACAAGAGACCCAGTACTTC. Translation gives CASSEFRREQETQYF.

CDR3 amino acids: CASPRDRGLGGHYNEQFF. Written as DNA, the CDR3 is TGTGCCAGCCCCCGGGACAGGGGGCTTGGGGGCCATTACAATGAGCAGTTCTTC. The J gene is TRBJ2-1, the V gene TRBV28; 12 bases fit TRBD1. V shed 8 bases and J 4 bases; nucleotides not matched to a gene: 15. CDR1 and CDR2 (germline): MDHEN, SYDVKM. This CDR3 is 18 amino acids long.

The chain links TRBV28 to TRBJ2-2; possible D gene TRBD1, 6 bases. Between the trimmed V and J ends, which lost 8 bases and 2 bases, there was a span of 12 bases. Germline values: CDR1 MDHEN, CDR2 SYDVKM. There are 14 residues in the CDR3. This CDR3 is CASAGTLNTGELFF. CDR3 sequence (DNA): TGTGCCAGCGCCGGGACACTTAACACCGGGGAGCTGTTTTTT.

This clone was counted once. Distinct nucleotide sequences in the sample also encode this CDR3. The genes are TRBV5-1 and TRBJ2-1; 8 bases match TRBD2. The CDR3 spans 16 residues. Per the germline V gene, CDR1 is SGHRS and CDR2 is YFSETQ. With V trimmed by 0 bases and J by 4 bases, 6 bases remained unmatched. CDR3 amino acids: CASSLASGRAYNEQFF. The CDR3 DNA reads TGCGCCAGCAGCTTGGCCAGCGGGAGAGCGTACAATGAGCAGTTCTTC.

This chain uses TRBV9 with TRBJ1-1; D is unclear. From germline, CDR1 is SGDLS and CDR2 YYNGEE. V lost 4 bases and J lost 3, with 13 bases in between. The CDR3 runs to 14 residues. The CDR3 DNA is TGTGCCAGCAGCCCCCCTTCCCGGGACACTGAAGCTTTCTTT. This sequence encodes CASSPPSRDTEAFF. The full variable domain, rest sourced from reference TRBV9 and TRBJ1-1, is DSGVTQTPKHLITATGQRVTLRCSPRSGDLSVYWYQQSLDQGLQFLIQYYNGEERAKGNILERFSAQQFPDLHSELNLSSLELGDSALYFCASSPPSRDTEAFFGQGTRLTVV.

V usage is TRBV28 and J usage is TRBJ1-2; the D gene is possibly TRBD1 (6 bases). CDR1 is MDHEN and CDR2 is SYDVKM in the germline V gene. CDR3 length: 16 amino acids. V gave up 6 bases and J gave up 2 bases, with 19 bases separating them. CDR3 region: CASSDLRPTGNYGYTF. The CDR3, as DNA: TGTGCCAGCAGCGACCTAAGACCCACAGGGAACTATGGCTACACCTTC.

This chain uses TRBV27 with TRBJ2-5; 9 nucleotides align to TRBD1. From germline, CDR1 is MNHEY and CDR2 SMNVEV (reference sequence). J was trimmed by 5 bases and V by 1 base; bases with no gene match: 8. The CDR3 sequence is 16 residues long. CDR3 in DNA: TGTGCCAGCAGTTTATACGGGACAGGGTTAGGGGAGACCCAGTACTTC. Its protein is CASSLYGTGLGETQYF.

The gene calls are TRBV2 and TRBJ2-5; TRBD1 might be the D (5 bases). Germline V CDR1 and CDR2: SNHLY, FYNNEI. Trimming cost V 3 bases and J 5 bases, with 13 bases left between them. CDR3 size: 14 residues. The CDR3 DNA sequence: TGTGCCAGCAGTGAGGGCGGCGCAGGGGAGACCCAGTACTTC. It yields the protein CASSEGGAGETQYF.

V is TRBV6-5 and J is TRBJ2-3, with D possibly matching TRBD2 (6 bases). The CDR3 runs to 15 residues. Germline V gene sequence: CDR1 MNHEY, CDR2 SVGAGI. V was clipped by 4 bases and J by 5 bases, with 16 bases between them. The CDR3 bases are TGTGCCAGCAGTTTGGGGGACTCACTTATAGATACGCAGTATTTT. It translates to CASSLGDSLIDTQYF.

V is TRBV28 and J is TRBJ2-7, with D hard to call. Germline CDR1 MDHEN, CDR2 SYDVKM. The CDR3 has 9 residues. The V and J ends lost 11 bases and 5 bases respectively, with 7 bases between them. The CDR3, as DNA: TGTGCCTCAGGCCACGAGCAGTACTTC. Translation gives CASGHEQYF.

The CDR3 loop is CASSQESVGGQGPGQYF. CDR3 in DNA: TGCGCCAGCAGCCAAGAATCCGTGGGGGGACAGGGCCCCGGACAGTACTTC. This chain connects TRBV4-1 to TRBJ2-7; 9 bases are shared with TRBD1. CDR3 length equals 17 residues. After removal of 0 bases from V and 10 bases from J, the junction contained 16 bases not matched to a gene. Germline V CDR1 and CDR2: MGHRA, YSYEKL.

This clone was seen only once. The DNA for the CDR3 is TGTGCCACCAGCGCAGGGAGGAATGAAAAACTGTTTTTT. Translating it yields CATSAGRNEKLFF. This chain joins TRBV15 and TRBJ1-4, with TRBD1 as a possible D gene (5 bases). This CDR3 is 13 amino acids long. Germline values: CDR1 LNHNV, CDR2 YYDKDF (reference sequence). The ends were cut back, 5 bases at V and 5 bases at J, with 9 bases in the middle.